The 27 T cell receptor beta chains below all came from one sample that was sequenced in a study of glioma-infiltrating T cells after dendritic cell vaccination. TCRdb's copy holds only in-frame clones and misses some; the assay was immunoSEQ multiplex PCR. Seen here are 50,000 to 55,000 clones, about 91% observed once, and the top ten hold approximately 5.3%. Indicated time point: after dendritic cell vaccination, including at tumor progression/relapse. The sample in question was blood, obtained after dendritic cell vaccination. All receptors derive from a human donor with glioblastoma.

The genes are TRBV7-2 and TRBJ2-1; TRBD2 aligns across 9 bases. V lost 2 bases and J lost 4; bases outside the gene matches: 3. Germline CDR1 and CDR2: SGHTA and FQGNSA. This CDR3 comprises 15 residues. The CDR3 spells CASSLLAGPYNEQFF. The CDR3 DNA sequence: TGTGCCAGCAGCTTACTAGCGGGACCTTACAATGAGCAGTTCTTC.

The rearrangement links TRBV5-1 to TRBJ1-6; no firm D call. V was shortened by 6 bases and J by 4 bases, with 14 bases between the two germline ends. Germline V CDR1 and CDR2: SGHRS, YFSETQ. The CDR3 is made up of 15 amino acids. CDR3 region: CASTGGSLYNSPLHF. The DNA of the CDR3 is TGCGCCAGCACGGGAGGGAGCCTATATAATTCACCCCTCCACTTT.

The V call is TRBV4-1, the J call TRBJ1-4; D possibly corresponds to TRBD1 (5 bases). CDR3 length equals 17 residues. The germline gives CDR1 MGHRA, CDR2 YSYEKL. Trimming left V 7 bases short and J 5 bases short, with 23 bases between. CDR3 loop: CASTIGGDVGINEKLFF. The CDR3 region has the DNA TGCGCCAGCACGATCGGGGGGGACGTCGGGATCAATGAAAAACTGTTTTTT.

The chain has TRBV15 and TRBJ2-3, with 9 bases that match TRBD2. There are 16 residues in the CDR3. Germline V gene lookup returns CDR1 LNHNV and CDR2 YYDKDF (reference sequence). Trimming removed 1 base from V and 2 bases from J; junction bases left unmatched: 4. The CDR3 reads CATSRVAGGPTDTQYF. CDR3 DNA sequence: TGTGCCACCAGCAGAGTGGCGGGAGGGCCCACAGATACGCAGTATTTT.

The gene calls are TRBV7-9 and TRBJ2-1; 13 bases match TRBD2. Per the germline V gene, CDR1 is SEHNR and CDR2 is FQNEAQ (reference sequence). J gave up 9 bases and V 5 bases, and 10 bases lay outside the gene matches. The CDR3 sequence is 16 residues long. Written as DNA, the CDR3 is TGTGCCAGCAGCCTACTAGCGGGAGGGTTTGGTGGTGAGCAGTTCTTC. This sequence encodes CASSLLAGGFGGEQFF.

The chain links TRBV28 to TRBJ2-7; possible D gene TRBD2, 6 bases. Germline loops: CDR1 MDHEN, CDR2 SYDVKM. This CDR3 is 14 amino acids long. Between the trimmed V and J ends, which lost 7 bases and 5 bases, there was a span of 18 bases. The CDR3 sequence is CASTKPGGFDEQYF. The CDR3 DNA reads TGTGCCAGCACCAAACCCGGGGGATTCGACGAGCAGTACTTC.

V is TRBV27 and J is TRBJ2-7, with D unclear. Germline V gives CDR1 MNHEY, CDR2 SMNVEV (reference sequence). V was trimmed by 0 bases and J by 0 bases, leaving 6 bases between them. The CDR3 runs to 14 residues. CDR3 bases: TGTGCCAGCAGTTTATCGTCCATCTCCTACGAGCAGTACTTC. Its translation is CASSLSSISYEQYF.

With regard to this clone: Germline and junction disagree at one end, which may indicate a read error. The chain employs TRBV5-6 and TRBJ2-2; 8 nucleotides align to TRBD2. From germline, CDR1 is SGHDT and CDR2 YYEEEE. The CDR3 is 16 amino acids. CDR3 sequence reads: CASTSLGAGDTGELLF. CDR3 nucleotide sequence: TGTGCCAGCACCTCCCTGGGAGCGGGAGATACCGGGGAGCTGCTTTTT.

This chain connects TRBV2 to TRBJ2-2; 9 bases are shared with TRBD1. This CDR3 is built from 14 residues. Per germline, CDR1 SNHLY and CDR2 FYNNEI. After removal of 7 bases from V and 5 bases from J, the junction contained 5 bases not matched to a gene. In nucleotides, the CDR3 is TGTGCCAGCATCGGGACAGGGTCAACCGGGGAGCTGTTTTTT. Its protein product is CASIGTGSTGELFF.

The gene calls are TRBV5-6 and TRBJ1-5, with 8 bases matching TRBD1. The CDR3 has 17 residues. The V and J ends lost 3 bases and 0 bases, in that order; junction bases with no gene match: 8. The germline gives CDR1 SGHDT, CDR2 YYEEEE. CDR3 sequence (DNA): TGTGCCAGCAGCTCACCGGGACAGGCGATTAGCAATCAGCCCCAGCATTTT. Translating it yields CASSSPGQAISNQPQHF.

Note on this clone: The junction does not match germline at one end; this may be a read error. The chain is built from TRBV20-1 and TRBJ1-2, with D tentatively TRBD1 (5 bases). Germline-derived CDR1 and CDR2 are DFQATT and SNEGSKA (reference sequence). The CDR3 has 8 residues. CDR3 in amino acids: CSVSSGTF. CDR3 coding DNA: TGCAGTGTTTCCAGCGGGACTTTC.

The chain links TRBV15 to TRBJ2-7, with 8 bases lining up with TRBD1. With 6 bases clipped from V and 5 bases from J, the junction kept 6 bases outside the gene matches. This CDR3 is built from 13 residues. Germline V gene lookup returns CDR1 LNHNV and CDR2 YYDKDF (reference sequence). CDR3 sequence reads: CATSADRADEQYF. The DNA of the CDR3 is TGTGCCACCAGTGCGGACAGGGCCGACGAGCAGTACTTC.

V and J are TRBV7-9 and TRBJ1-5, with a tentative D call TRBD1 (5 bases). This CDR3 has 15 amino acids. The ends were cut back, 3 bases at V and 2 bases at J, with 11 bases in the middle. Germline lookup yields CDR1 SEHNR and CDR2 FQNEAQ (reference sequence). The CDR3 nucleotides read TGTGCCAGCAGCTTTTCAACAGGACGCAATCAGCCCCAGCATTTT. As protein: CASSFSTGRNQPQHF.

The chain carries TRBV27 and TRBJ2-2; no clear D gene. CDR3 length equals 15 residues. V lost 6 bases and J lost 4, with 15 bases in between. The V gene's germline CDR1 is MNHEY and CDR2 SMNVEV (reference sequence). This CDR3 reads CASSPRLWLTGELFF. In DNA form, the CDR3 reads TGTGCCAGCAGCCCAAGACTTTGGCTCACCGGGGAGCTGTTTTTT.

This clone was recorded only once. The chain recombines TRBV4-1 with TRBJ2-7, with D possibly being TRBD1 (5 bases). V lost 0 bases and J 6 bases, leaving 15 bases between the germline ends. Germline values: CDR1 MGHRA, CDR2 YSYEKL. The CDR3 has 15 residues. CDR3 DNA: TGCGCCAGCAGCCAAGATCCTTCGACAGTAATCGAGCAGTACTTC. Its translation is CASSQDPSTVIEQYF.

About this clone: A read error may produce the germline difference seen at one junction end. The V and J genes are TRBV28 and TRBJ1-4; no clear D gene. Germline V lookup: CDR1 MDHEN, CDR2 SYDVKM. The CDR3 extends over 15 amino acids. The CDR3: CAGRDYGWGSEKLFF. CDR3 DNA: TGTGCCGGCAGAGACTACGGATGGGGTAGTGAAAAACTGTTTTTT.

This rearrangement joins TRBV5-4 to TRBJ1-2; D is unclear. V lost 1 base to trimming and J lost 6 bases, with 19 bases between them. This CDR3 region has 16 residues. Germline assignment: CDR1 SGHNT and CDR2 YYREEE (reference sequence). In DNA form, the CDR3 reads TGTGCCAGCAGCTTGAGTAGTCGGCAGGCGATACATGGCTACACCTTC. Protein sequence: CASSLSSRQAIHGYTF.

Here the CDR3 reads CASSNGHNFNYEQYF. The CDR3 coding sequence is TGTGCCAGCAGCAACGGACATAACTTTAACTACGAGCAGTACTTC. The chain recombines TRBV9 with TRBJ2-7; D perhaps matches TRBD1 (5 bases). The CDR3 is 15 residues long. Germline loops: CDR1 SGDLS, CDR2 YYNGEE. Between the trimmed V and J ends, which lost 4 bases and 3 bases, there was a span of 17 bases.

The genes are TRBV7-2 and TRBJ2-3, with 8 bases identical to TRBD2. This CDR3 spans 15 amino acids. V gave up 0 bases and J gave up 2 bases; unmatched junction bases: 1. Germline CDR1 is SGHTA and CDR2 is FQGNSA. The DNA of the CDR3 is TGTGCCAGCAGCTTAGCAGCGGGAGCCACAGATACGCAGTATTTT. Amino acid sequence: CASSLAAGATDTQYF. The whole variable domain, remainder taken from reference TRBV7-2 and TRBJ2-3, is GAGVSQSPSNKVTEKGKDVELRCDPISGHTALYWYRQSLGQGLEFLIYFQGNSAPDKSGLPSDRFSAERTGGSVSTLTIQRTQQEDSAVYLCASSLAAGATDTQYFGPGTRLTVL.

The V gene is TRBV7-9, the J gene TRBJ1-5, with D tentatively TRBD1 (5 bases). The CDR3 length is 14 residues. The V and J ends lost 3 bases and 4 bases respectively, with 10 bases between them. The germline CDR1 and CDR2 sequences are SEHNR and FQNEAQ (reference sequence). DNA for the CDR3: TGTGCCAGCAGCTTTCAGGGCCCGAATCAGCCCCAGCATTTT. It specifies CASSFQGPNQPQHF.

This clone was found once. The CDR3 sequence is CASSVADRNYGYTF. CDR3 in DNA: TGTGCCAGCAGCGTAGCGGACAGAAACTATGGCTACACCTTC. The rearrangement joins TRBV9 to TRBJ1-2; D perhaps matches TRBD1 (6 bases). V lost 0 bases and J 2 bases, leaving 8 bases between the germline ends. The germline V gene encodes CDR1 SGDLS and CDR2 YYNGEE. CDR3 length: 14 amino acids.

The chain carries TRBV7-2 and TRBJ1-6, with D maybe TRBD1 (5 bases). The V gene lost 3 bases and the J gene lost 3 bases, with 6 bases spanning the gap. The CDR3 length is 14 residues. Germline loops: CDR1 SGHTA, CDR2 FQGNSA. The CDR3 is CASSFDSYNSPLHF. The DNA of the CDR3 is TGTGCCAGCAGCTTCGACAGCTATAATTCACCCCTCCACTTT.

V gene TRBV6-1 combines with J gene TRBJ1-2; TRBD1 matches 7 bases. The CDR3 is made up of 14 amino acids. Germline V gives CDR1 MNHNS, CDR2 SASEGT. The ends lost 6 bases at V and 1 base at J; junction bases unmatched: 5. The CDR3 region has the DNA TGTGCCAGCAGCACGGGACAGAATAACTATGGCTACACCTTC. Translating it yields CASSTGQNNYGYTF.

The J gene is TRBJ2-7, the V gene TRBV9; 11 positions match TRBD2. The length of the CDR3 is 16 residues. The germline V gene has CDR1 SGDLS and CDR2 YYNGEE. The trim removed 5 bases at V and 3 bases at J, leaving 10 bases unmatched. The CDR3 is CASSSTPTSGDYEQYF. The CDR3 coding sequence is TGTGCCAGCAGTTCAACCCCGACTAGCGGGGACTACGAGCAGTACTTC.

This chain links TRBV9 with TRBJ2-5; 12 nucleotides line up with TRBD2. This CDR3 comprises 18 residues. Looked up from germline, CDR1 is SGDLS and CDR2 is YYNGEE. With 4 bases clipped from V and 0 bases from J, the junction kept 10 bases outside the gene matches. The CDR3 spells CASSSGGGLAGNQETQYF. In nucleotides, the CDR3 is TGTGCCAGCAGCTCGGGGGGGGGACTAGCGGGTAACCAAGAGACCCAGTACTTC.

The chain recombines TRBV5-1 with TRBJ2-3, with D uncertain. The CDR3 totals 16 residues. The V gene's germline CDR1 is SGHRS and CDR2 YFSETQ. V was clipped by 0 bases and J by 3 bases, with 14 bases between them. The CDR3 is CASSLGRGWVTDTQYF. The CDR3 DNA sequence: TGCGCCAGCAGCTTGGGCCGCGGATGGGTGACAGATACGCAGTATTTT.

The chain combines TRBV27 with TRBJ1-2, with 10 bases identical to TRBD1. This CDR3 has 19 residues. V gave up 4 bases and J gave up 1 base; unmatched junction bases: 15. Germline CDR1 MNHEY, CDR2 SMNVEV (reference sequence). The CDR3 DNA reads as TGTGCCAGCAGTTCCCAATTTCCCGGGACAGGGGACAATAACTATGGCTACACCTTC. It translates to CASSSQFPGTGDNNYGYTF.